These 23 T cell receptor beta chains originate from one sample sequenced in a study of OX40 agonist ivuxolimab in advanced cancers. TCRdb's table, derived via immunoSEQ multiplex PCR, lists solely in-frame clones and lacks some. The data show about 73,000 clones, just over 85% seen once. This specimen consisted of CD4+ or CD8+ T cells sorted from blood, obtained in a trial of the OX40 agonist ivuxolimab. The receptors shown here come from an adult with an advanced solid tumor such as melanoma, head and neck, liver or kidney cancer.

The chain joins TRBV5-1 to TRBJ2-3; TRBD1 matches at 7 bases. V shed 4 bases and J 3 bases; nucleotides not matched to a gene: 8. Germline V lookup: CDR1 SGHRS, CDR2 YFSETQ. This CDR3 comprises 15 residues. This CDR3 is CASSLAGGFTDTQYF. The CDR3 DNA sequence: TGCGCCAGCAGCCTTGCAGGGGGTTTTACAGATACGCAGTATTTT.

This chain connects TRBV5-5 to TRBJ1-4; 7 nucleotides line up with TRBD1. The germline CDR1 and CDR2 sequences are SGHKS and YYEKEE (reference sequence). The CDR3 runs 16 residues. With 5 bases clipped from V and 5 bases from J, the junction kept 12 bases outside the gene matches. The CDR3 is CASSQSLGTANEKLFF. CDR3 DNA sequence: TGTGCCAGCAGTCAAAGTCTTGGGACAGCGAATGAAAAACTGTTTTTT.

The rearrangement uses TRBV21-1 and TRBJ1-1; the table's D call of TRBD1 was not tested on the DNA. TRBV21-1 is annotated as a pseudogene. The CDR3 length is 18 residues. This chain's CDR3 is CASSKKDRTGGACTEAFF. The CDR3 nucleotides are TGTGCCAGCAGCAAAAAGGACAGGACAGGGGGCGCGTGCACTGAAGCTTTCTTT.

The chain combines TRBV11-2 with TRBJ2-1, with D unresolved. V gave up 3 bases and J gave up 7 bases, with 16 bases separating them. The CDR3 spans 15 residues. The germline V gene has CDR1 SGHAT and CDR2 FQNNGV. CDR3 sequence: CASSLTRAGRNEQFF. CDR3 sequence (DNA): TGTGCCAGCAGCTTGACCCGGGCCGGACGAAATGAGCAGTTCTTC.

The CDR3 spells CASSHRWREVNEQFF. CDR3 nucleotides: TGTGCCAGCAGCCACCGATGGCGGGAGGTCAATGAGCAGTTCTTC. The chain links TRBV7-6 to TRBJ2-1; TRBD2 matches at 8 bases. V dropped 5 bases and J dropped 6; count of bases not matched to a gene: 9. The CDR3 extends over 15 amino acids. Germline CDR1 and CDR2: SGHVS and FNYEAQ. Looking up the rest from reference TRBV7-6 and TRBJ2-1 gives the full variable domain: GAGVSQSPRYKVTKRGQDVALRCDPISGHVSLYWYRQALGQGPEFLTYFNYEAQQDKSGLPNDRFSAERPEGSISTLTIQRTEQRDSAMYRCASSHRWREVNEQFFGPGTRLTVL.

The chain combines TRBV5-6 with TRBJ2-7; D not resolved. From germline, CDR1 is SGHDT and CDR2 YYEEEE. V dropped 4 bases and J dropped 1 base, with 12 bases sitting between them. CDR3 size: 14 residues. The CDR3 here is CASSPRTASYEQYF. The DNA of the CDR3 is TGTGCCAGCAGCCCCCGGACGGCATCCTACGAGCAGTACTTC.

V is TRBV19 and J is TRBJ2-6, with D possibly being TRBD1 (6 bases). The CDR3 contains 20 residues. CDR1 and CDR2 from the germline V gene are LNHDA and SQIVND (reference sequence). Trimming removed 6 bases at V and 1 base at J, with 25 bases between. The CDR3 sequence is CASRLLGTRVQRSGANVLTF. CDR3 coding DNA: TGTGCCAGTAGACTGTTGGGGACAAGGGTTCAAAGGTCTGGGGCCAACGTCCTGACTTTC.

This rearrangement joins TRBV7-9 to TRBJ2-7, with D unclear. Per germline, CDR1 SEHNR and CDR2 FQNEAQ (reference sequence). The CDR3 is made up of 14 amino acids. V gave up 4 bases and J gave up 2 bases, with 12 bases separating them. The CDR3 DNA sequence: TGTGCCAGCAGCTCCCCAGTCCCCACCTACGAGCAGTACTTC. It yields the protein CASSSPVPTYEQYF.

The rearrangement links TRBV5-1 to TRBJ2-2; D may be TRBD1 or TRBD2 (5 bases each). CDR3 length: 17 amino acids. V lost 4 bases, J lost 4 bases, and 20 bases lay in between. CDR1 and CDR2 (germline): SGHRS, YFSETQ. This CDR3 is CASSVDLRDGPTGELFF. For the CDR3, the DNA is TGCGCCAGCAGCGTCGATCTCCGGGACGGACCCACCGGGGAGCTGTTTTTT.

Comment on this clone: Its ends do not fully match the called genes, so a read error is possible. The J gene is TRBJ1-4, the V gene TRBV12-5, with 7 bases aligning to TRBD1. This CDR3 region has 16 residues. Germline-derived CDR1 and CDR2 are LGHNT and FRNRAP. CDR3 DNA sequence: TGTACTAGTGGTCCCAAAAAGGAGGGGGCTGGAGAAAAACTGTTTTTT. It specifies CTSGPKKEGAGEKLFF.

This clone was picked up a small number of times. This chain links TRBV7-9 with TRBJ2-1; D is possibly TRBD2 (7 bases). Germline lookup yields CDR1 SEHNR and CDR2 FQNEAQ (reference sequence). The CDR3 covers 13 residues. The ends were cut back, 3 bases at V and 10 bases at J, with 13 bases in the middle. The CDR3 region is CASSLAGAAEQFF. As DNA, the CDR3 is TGTGCCAGCAGCTTGGCGGGGGCGGCGGAGCAGTTCTTC.

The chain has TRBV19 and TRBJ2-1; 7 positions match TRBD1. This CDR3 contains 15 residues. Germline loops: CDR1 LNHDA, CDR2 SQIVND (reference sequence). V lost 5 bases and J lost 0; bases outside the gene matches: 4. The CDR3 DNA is TGTGCCAGTAGTTCGGGACAGAGCTCCTACAATGAGCAGTTCTTC. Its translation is CASSSGQSSYNEQFF.

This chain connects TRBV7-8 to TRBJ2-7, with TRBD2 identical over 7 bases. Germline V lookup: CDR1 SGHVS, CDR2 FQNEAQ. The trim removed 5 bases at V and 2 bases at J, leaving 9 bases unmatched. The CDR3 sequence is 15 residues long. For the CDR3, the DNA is TGTGCCAGCAGCCTCGGGGGGAGGGCGACCTACGAGCAGTACTTC. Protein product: CASSLGGRATYEQYF.

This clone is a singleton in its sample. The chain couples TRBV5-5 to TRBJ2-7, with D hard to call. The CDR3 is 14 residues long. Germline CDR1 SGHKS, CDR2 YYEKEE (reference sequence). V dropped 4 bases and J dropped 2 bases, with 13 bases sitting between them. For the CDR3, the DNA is TGTGCCAGCAGCCTGTCTGGGGTCCCCTACGAGCAGTACTTC. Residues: CASSLSGVPYEQYF.

CDR3 region: CASSLGLGFSYEQYF. DNA for the CDR3: TGTGCCAGCAGCTTGGGCCTGGGGTTCTCCTACGAGCAGTACTTC. This chain connects TRBV5-5 to TRBJ2-7, with D hard to call. The CDR3 contains 15 residues. The V gene lost 0 bases and the J gene lost 0 bases, with 10 bases spanning the gap. Germline CDR1 reads SGHKS; CDR2 reads YYEKEE (reference sequence).

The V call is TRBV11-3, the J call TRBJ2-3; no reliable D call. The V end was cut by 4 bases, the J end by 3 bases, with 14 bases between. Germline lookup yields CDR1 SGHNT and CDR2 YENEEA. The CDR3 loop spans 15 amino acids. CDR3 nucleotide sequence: TGTGCCAGCAGCTCCTCGTCCCGTAGGACAGATACGCAGTATTTT. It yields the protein CASSSSSRRTDTQYF.

CDR3 coding DNA: TGTGCCTGGAGTCCCGGGACTGGGAGAACTGAAGCTTTCTTT. This gives the protein CAWSPGTGRTEAFF. J is TRBJ1-1 and V is TRBV30; D is possibly TRBD1 (5 bases). CDR1 and CDR2 from the germline V gene are GTSNPN and SVGIG (reference sequence). This CDR3 has 14 amino acids. V was clipped by 2 bases and J by 5 bases, with 15 bases between them. Drawing the rest from reference TRBV30 and TRBJ1-1, the complete variable domain is SQTIHQWPATLVQPVGSPLSLECTVEGTSNPNLYWYRQAAGRGLQLLFYSVGIGQISSEVPQNLSASRPQDRQFILSSKKLLLSDSGFYLCAWSPGTGRTEAFFGQGTRLTVV.

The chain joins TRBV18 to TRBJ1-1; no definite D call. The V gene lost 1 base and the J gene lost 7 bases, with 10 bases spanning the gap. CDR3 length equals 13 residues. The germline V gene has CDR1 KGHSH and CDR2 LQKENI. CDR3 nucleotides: TGTGCCAGCTCACCACTCGCAGACATTGAAGCTTTCTTT. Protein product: CASSPLADIEAFF.

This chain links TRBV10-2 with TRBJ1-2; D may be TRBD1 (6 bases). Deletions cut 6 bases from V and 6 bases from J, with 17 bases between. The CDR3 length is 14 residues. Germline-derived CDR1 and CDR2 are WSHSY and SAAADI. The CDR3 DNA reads TGCGCCAGCAGCCTATTACAGGGAGGTGATGGCTACACCTTC. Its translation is CASSLLQGGDGYTF.

The CDR3 DNA follows: TGTGCCAGCAGCCGACTAGCGGGGGGCAATGAGCAGTTCTTC. Translation: CASSRLAGGNEQFF. The chain is built from TRBV7-9 and TRBJ2-1; 13 bases match TRBD2. Trimming at V came to 5 bases and at J to 6 bases, leaving 1 base not matched to a gene. This CDR3 region has 14 residues. Looked up from germline, CDR1 is SEHNR and CDR2 is FQNEAQ (reference sequence).

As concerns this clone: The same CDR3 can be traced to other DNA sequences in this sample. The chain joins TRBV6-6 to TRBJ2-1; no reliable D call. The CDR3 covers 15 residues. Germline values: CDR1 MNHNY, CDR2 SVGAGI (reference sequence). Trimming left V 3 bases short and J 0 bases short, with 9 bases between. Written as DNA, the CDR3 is TGTGCCAGCAGTTATGAGGCGAGCTCCTACAATGAGCAGTTCTTC. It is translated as CASSYEASSYNEQFF.

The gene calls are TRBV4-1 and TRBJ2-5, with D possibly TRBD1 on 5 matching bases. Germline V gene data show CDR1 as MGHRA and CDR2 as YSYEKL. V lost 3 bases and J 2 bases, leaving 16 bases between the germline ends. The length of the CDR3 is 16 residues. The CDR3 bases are TGCGCCAGCAGCCATCAAGGACACCCCTCTCAAGAGACCCAGTACTTC. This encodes CASSHQGHPSQETQYF.

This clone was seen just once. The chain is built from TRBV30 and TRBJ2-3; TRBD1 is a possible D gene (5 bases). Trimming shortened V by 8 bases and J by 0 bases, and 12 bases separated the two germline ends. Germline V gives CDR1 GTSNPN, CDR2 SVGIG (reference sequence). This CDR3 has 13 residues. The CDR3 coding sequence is TGTGCCCGTCAAGGGGCTAGCACAGATACGCAGTATTTT. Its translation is CARQGASTDTQYF.